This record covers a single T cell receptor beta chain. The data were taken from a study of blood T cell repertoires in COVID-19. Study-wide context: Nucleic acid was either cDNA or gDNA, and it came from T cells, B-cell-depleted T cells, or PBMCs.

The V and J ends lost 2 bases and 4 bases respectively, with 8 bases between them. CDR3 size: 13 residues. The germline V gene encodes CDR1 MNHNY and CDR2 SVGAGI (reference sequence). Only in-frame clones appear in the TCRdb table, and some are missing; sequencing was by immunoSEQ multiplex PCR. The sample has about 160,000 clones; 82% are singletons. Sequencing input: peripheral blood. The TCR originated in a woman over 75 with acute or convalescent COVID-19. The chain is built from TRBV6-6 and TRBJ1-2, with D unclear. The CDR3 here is CASSYMATYGYTF. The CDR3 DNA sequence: TGTGCCAGCAGTTACATGGCAACCTATGGCTACACCTTC.